This TCR beta chain is from a study of cytomegalovirus exposure and HLA in healthy donors. Study-wide background: An earlier analysis found fewer than 140 million unique TCR beta sequences from about 190 million T cells. Whole-study findings and limits: Later examination showed HLA-associated TCR beta chains had greater clonal expansion than equally common others. Several of the most significant clusters appeared linked to common viral pathogens, based on a later analysis.

As to this clone: Its specificity is not known.

Germline CDR1 is LNHDA and CDR2 is SQIVND (reference sequence). There are 14 residues in the CDR3. Trimming took off 4 bases at V and 0 bases at J, with 7 bases between the two ends. With 60 Vbeta and 13 Jbeta primers, the PCR was carried out. Measured with immunoSEQ multiplex PCR; TCRdb has only the in-frame clones, and not every one. The table records around 140,000 clones, approximately 80% of them present only once. The sequence derives from a man aged 35-49 years in good health and CMV-seronegative. The J gene is TRBJ1-3, the V gene TRBV19; no definite D call. Sequencing used PBMCs. CDR3 loop: CASSTGLSGNTIYF. The CDR3 DNA reads as TGTGCCAGTAGTACAGGACTCTCTGGAAACACCATATATTTT.